This T cell receptor beta chain was identified in a study of patients and donors after allogeneic stem cell transplantation. V gave up 2 bases and J gave up 7 bases; unmatched junction bases: 3. The CDR3 runs 13 residues. TCRdb itself ran the RT-PCR reads through MiXCR, one entry per CDR3 protein. Of about 100,000 distinct CDR3 sequences detected, 35% appear once; the ten largest clones hold 27%. V usage is TRBV12-3 or TRBV12-4 and J usage is TRBJ1-2; 8 nucleotides line up with TRBD1. This TCR was sampled from a human donor who was either an allogeneic HSCT recipient or a stem cell or donor lymphocyte infusion donor (not recorded which). It is not recorded whose cells these are; they may come from a transplant donor. Sequenced material: blood, either unsorted or a sorted T cell fraction (not recorded which). CDR3 coding DNA: TGTGCCAGCAGTTTAACAGGGGGGATTGGCTACACCTTC. This encodes CASSLTGGIGYTF.